This entry lists 4 T cell receptor beta chains sequenced from one sample in a study of T cell clonality in common variable immunodeficiency. Assay used: immunoSEQ multiplex PCR; TCRdb lists only in-frame clones, some missing. The sample shows some 45,000 clones, none of them appearing just once. Sequenced material: peripheral blood mononuclear cells. The source of these receptors is a person aged 18 to 70 in good health.

With respect to this clone: Read sequence stops 3 residues before the CDR3 end, and the germline J gene provides the missing end. The chain combines TRBV7-2 with TRBJ1-2, with D uncertain. Germline V lookup: CDR1 SGHTA, CDR2 FQGNSA. The CDR3 length is 14 residues. The sequenced CDR3 bases are TGTGCCAGCAACCCAGGTCCAGCCCAATACGAC. This encodes CASNPGPAQYD. In full, the CDR3 reads CASNPGPAQYDYTF.

Notes on this clone: The read ends 3 residues shy of where the CDR3 ends; the end is completed using the germline J gene. The chain carries TRBV20-1 and TRBJ2-1, with unresolved D. V lost 6 bases and J 7 bases, leaving 7 bases between the germline ends. This CDR3 is built from 10 residues. Germline CDR1 is DFQATT and CDR2 is SNEGSKA (reference sequence). The DNA read from the CDR3 is TGCAGTGCCATAGGGAATGAG. It codes for CSAIGNE. The whole CDR3 sequence is CSAIGNEQFF.

This clone was seen many times. With the read ending 3 residues before the CDR3 end, the germline J gene is used to fill in that end. The rearrangement links TRBV5-6 to TRBJ1-5, with D possibly TRBD1 on 5 matching bases. Germline lookup yields CDR1 SGHDT and CDR2 YYEEEE. The CDR3 extends over 14 amino acids. V was clipped by 0 bases and J by 9 bases, with 13 bases between them. The covered CDR3 bases are TGTGCCAGCAGCTTGGCAGGGCCCAAAGGGCCC. Encoded protein: CASSLAGPKGP. The CDR3 in full is CASSLAGPKGPQHF.

This clone was seen many times. An end of the junction does not agree with germline; a read error may underlie this. This CDR3 is CASSLGTANTGELFF. The CDR3 bases that were read are TGTGCTAGCAGCTTAGGCACAGCGAACACCGGGGAG. This chain connects TRBV7-7 to TRBJ2-2; D call uncertain. The read ends 3 residues shy of where the CDR3 ends; the end is completed using the germline J gene. Germline CDR1 and CDR2: SSHAT and FNYEAQ (reference sequence). The CDR3 covers 15 residues.